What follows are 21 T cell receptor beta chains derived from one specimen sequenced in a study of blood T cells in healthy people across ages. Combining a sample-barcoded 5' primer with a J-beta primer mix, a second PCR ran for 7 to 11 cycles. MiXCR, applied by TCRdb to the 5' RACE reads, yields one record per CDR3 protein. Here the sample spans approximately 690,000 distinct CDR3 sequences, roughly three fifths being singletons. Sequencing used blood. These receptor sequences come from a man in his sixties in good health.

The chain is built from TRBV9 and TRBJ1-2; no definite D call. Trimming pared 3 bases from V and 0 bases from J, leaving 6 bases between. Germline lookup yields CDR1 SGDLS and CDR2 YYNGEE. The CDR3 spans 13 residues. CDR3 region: CASSARPNYGYTF. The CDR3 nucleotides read TGTGCCAGCAGCGCTCGCCCTAACTATGGCTACACCTTC.

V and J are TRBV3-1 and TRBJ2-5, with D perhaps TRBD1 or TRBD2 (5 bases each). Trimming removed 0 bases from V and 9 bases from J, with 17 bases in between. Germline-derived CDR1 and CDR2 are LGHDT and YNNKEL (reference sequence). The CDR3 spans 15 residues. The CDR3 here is CASSQESRAPGAQYF. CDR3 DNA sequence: TGTGCCAGCAGCCAAGAGTCCAGGGCACCCGGGGCCCAGTACTTC.

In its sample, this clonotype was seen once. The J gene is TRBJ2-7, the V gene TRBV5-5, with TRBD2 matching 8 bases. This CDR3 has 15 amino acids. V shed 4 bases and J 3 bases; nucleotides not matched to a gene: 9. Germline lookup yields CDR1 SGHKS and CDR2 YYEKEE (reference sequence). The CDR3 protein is CASSAGGDGYYEQYF. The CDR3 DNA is TGTGCCAGCAGCGCCGGGGGGGACGGGTACTACGAGCAGTACTTC.

As DNA, the CDR3 is TGTGCCAGCAGCTTAGGAGGGGGGCTGATCAACTATGGCTACACCTTC. Residues: CASSLGGGLINYGYTF. The J gene is TRBJ1-2, the V gene TRBV7-2; weak D call: TRBD1 (6 bases). The CDR3 contains 16 residues. Trimming left V 1 base short and J 2 bases short, with 14 bases between. Per germline, CDR1 SGHTA and CDR2 FQGNSA.

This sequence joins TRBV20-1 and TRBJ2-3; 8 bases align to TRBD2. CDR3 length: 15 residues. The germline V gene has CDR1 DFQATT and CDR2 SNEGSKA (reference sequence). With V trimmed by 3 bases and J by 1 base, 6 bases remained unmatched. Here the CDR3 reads CSASPGGARTDTQYF. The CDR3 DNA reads TGCAGTGCTAGCCCGGGGGGGGCTCGCACAGATACGCAGTATTTT.

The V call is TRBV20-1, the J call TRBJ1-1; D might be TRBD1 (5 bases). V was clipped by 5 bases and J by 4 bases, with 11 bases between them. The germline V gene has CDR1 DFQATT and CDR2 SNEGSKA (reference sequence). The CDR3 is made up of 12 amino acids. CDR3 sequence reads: CSAVGGSTEAFF. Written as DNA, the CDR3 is TGCAGTGCTGTTGGGGGAAGCACTGAAGCTTTCTTT.

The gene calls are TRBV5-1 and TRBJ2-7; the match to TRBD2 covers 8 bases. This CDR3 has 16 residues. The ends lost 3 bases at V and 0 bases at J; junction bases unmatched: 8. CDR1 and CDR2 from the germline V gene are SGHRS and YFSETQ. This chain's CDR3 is CASSSGGGSSSYEQYF. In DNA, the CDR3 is TGCGCCAGCAGCTCCGGCGGGGGGTCCAGCTCCTACGAGCAGTACTTC. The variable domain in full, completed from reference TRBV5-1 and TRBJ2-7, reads KAGVTQTPRYLIKTRGQQVTLSCSPISGHRSVSWYQQTPGQGLQFLFEYFSETQRNKGNFPGRFSGRQFSNSRSEMNVSTLELGDSALYLCASSSGGGSSSYEQYFGPGTRLTVT.

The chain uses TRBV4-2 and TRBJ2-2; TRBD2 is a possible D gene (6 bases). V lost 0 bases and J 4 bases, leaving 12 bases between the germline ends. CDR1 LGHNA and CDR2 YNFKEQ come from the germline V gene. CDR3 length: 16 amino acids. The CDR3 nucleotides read TGTGCCAGCAGCCAAGACCGACTAGGGGCCACCGGGGAGCTGTTTTTT. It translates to CASSQDRLGATGELFF.

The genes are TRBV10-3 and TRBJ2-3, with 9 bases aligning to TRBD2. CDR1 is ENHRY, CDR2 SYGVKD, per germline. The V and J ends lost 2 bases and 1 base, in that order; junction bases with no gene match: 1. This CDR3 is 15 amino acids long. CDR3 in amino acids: CAISEASGGTDTQYF. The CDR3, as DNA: TGTGCCATCAGTGAGGCTAGCGGGGGCACAGATACGCAGTATTTT.

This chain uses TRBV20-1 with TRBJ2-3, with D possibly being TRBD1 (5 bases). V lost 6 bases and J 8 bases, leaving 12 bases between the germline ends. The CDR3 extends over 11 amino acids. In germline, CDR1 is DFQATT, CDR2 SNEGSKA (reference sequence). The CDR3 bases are TGCAGTGCCCCTTTACAGGCTACGCAGTATTTT. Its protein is CSAPLQATQYF.

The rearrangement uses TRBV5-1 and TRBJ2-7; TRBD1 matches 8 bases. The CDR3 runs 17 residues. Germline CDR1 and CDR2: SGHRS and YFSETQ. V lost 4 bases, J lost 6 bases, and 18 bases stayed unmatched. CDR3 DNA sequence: TGCGCCAGCAGCCTCCAAGCCTTGACAGGGGCCAGTTCCGAGCAGTACTTC. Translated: CASSLQALTGASSEQYF.

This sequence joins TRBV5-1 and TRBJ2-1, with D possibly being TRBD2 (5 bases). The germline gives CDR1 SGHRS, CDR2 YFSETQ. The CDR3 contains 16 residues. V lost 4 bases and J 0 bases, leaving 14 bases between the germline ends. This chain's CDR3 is CASSRGIASSYNEQFF. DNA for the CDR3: TGCGCCAGCAGCCGCGGAATAGCGAGCTCCTACAATGAGCAGTTCTTC.

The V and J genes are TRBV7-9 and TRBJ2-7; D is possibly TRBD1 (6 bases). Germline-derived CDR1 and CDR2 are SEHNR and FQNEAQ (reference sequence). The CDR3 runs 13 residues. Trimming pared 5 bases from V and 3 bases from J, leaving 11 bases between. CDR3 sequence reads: CASSPRGVYEQYF. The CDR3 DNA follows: TGTGCCAGCAGCCCCAGGGGCGTCTACGAGCAGTACTTC. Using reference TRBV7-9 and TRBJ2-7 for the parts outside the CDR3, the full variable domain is DTGVSQNPRHKITKRGQNVTFRCDPISEHNRLYWYRQTLGQGPEFLTYFQNEAQLEKSRLLSDRFSAERPKGSFSTLEIQRTEQGDSAMYLCASSPRGVYEQYFGPGTRLTVT.

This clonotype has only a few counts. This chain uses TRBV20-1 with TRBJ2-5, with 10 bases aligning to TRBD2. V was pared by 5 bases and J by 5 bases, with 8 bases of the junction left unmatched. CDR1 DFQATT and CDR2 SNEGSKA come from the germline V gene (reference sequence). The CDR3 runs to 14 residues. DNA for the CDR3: TGCAGTGCTGGGGTAGCGGGGGGCTTGGAGACCCAGTACTTC. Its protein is CSAGVAGGLETQYF.

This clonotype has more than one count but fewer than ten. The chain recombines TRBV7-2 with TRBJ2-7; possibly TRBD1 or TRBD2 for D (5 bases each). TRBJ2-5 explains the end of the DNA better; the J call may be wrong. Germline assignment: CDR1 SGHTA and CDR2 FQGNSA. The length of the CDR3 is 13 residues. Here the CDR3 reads CASSRDGEETQYF. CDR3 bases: TGTGCCAGCAGCCGGGACGGGGAAGAGACCCAGTACTTC.

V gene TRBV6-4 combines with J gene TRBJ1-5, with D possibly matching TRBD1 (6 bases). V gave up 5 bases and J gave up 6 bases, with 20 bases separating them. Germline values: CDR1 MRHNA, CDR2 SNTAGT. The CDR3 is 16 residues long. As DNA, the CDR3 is TGTGCCAGCAGTCCCCTGGGGCGGGGGCAGGCTCAGCCCCAGCATTTT. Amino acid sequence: CASSPLGRGQAQPQHF.

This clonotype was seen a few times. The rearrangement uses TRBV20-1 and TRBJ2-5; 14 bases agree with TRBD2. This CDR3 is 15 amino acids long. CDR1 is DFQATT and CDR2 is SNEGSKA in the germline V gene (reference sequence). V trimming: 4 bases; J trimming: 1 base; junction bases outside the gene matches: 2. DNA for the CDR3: TGCAGTGCTAACGGACTAGCGGGGGGCCAAGAGACCCAGTACTTC. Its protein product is CSANGLAGGQETQYF.

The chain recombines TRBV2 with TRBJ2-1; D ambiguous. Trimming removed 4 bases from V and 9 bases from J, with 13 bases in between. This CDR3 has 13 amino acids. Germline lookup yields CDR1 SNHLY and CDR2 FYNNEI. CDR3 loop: CASSADIPSEQFF. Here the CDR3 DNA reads TGTGCCAGCAGTGCCGACATCCCGAGTGAGCAGTTCTTC.

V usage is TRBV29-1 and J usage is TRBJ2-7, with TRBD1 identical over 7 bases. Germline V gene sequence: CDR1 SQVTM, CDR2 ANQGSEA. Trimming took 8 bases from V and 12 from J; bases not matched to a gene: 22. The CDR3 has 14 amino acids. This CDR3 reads CSSGGAGHQETRYF. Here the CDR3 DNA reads TGCAGCTCAGGGGGTGCGGGCCACCAAGAGACCCGGTACTTC.

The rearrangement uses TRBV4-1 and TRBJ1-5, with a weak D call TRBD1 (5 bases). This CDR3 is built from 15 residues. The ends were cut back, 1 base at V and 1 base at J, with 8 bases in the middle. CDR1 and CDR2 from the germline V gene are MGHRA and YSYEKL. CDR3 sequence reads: CASSQVRGSNQPQHF. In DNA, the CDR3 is TGCGCCAGCAGCCAAGTGAGGGGAAGCAATCAGCCCCAGCATTTT.

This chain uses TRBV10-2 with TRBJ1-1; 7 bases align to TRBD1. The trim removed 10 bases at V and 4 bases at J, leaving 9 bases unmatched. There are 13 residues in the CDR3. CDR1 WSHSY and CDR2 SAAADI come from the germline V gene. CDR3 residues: CAIHPQGTTEAFF. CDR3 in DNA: TGCGCCATCCACCCACAGGGGACCACTGAAGCTTTCTTT.